One sample yielded the 13 T cell receptor beta chains listed below, sequenced in a study of metastatic and nonmetastatic thyroid tumors. Using MiXCR, TCRdb reanalyzed the PCR reads. Of just under 20,000 clones listed, under 45% are singletons. Ahead of thyroid surgery, no patient had received treatment of any kind. The material sequenced was tumor tissue. The source of these receptors is a female donor with papillary thyroid cancer or a benign thyroid nodule (not recorded which). Some clones in this sample may be carry-over from other donors' samples.

The V call is TRBV7-3, the J call TRBJ2-1; 11 bases align to TRBD2. V gave up 2 bases and J gave up 6 bases; unmatched junction bases: 3. Germline-derived CDR1 and CDR2 are SGHTA and FQGTGA. This CDR3 is 15 amino acids long. CDR3 bases: TGTGCCAGCAGCTTAGGGACTAGCGGAGCCAATGAGCAGTTCTTC. Residues: CASSLGTSGANEQFF.

The chain is built from TRBV6-1 and TRBJ2-1; 14 nucleotides agree with TRBD2. The ends lost 7 bases at V and 9 bases at J; junction bases unmatched: 8. The CDR3 is 15 residues long. In germline, CDR1 is MNHNS, CDR2 SASEGT. CDR3: CASTRGTSGSSEQFF. The CDR3 DNA is TGTGCCAGCACCCGAGGGACTAGCGGGAGTAGTGAGCAGTTCTTC.

The genes are TRBV11-2 and TRBJ2-2; weak D call: TRBD2 (7 bases). CDR3 size: 17 residues. Deletions cut 5 bases from V and 4 bases from J, with 20 bases between. Germline CDR1 and CDR2: SGHAT and FQNNGV. The CDR3 spells CASSLGRGGGFTGELFF. In DNA form, the CDR3 reads TGTGCCAGCAGCCTGGGTAGAGGGGGGGGCTTCACCGGGGAGCTGTTTTTT.

This clone was counted only a few times. This sequence joins TRBV6-6 and TRBJ1-3, with D hard to call. Germline CDR1 reads MNHNY; CDR2 reads SVGAGI (reference sequence). This CDR3 is 12 amino acids long. The ends were cut back, 2 bases at V and 10 bases at J, with 9 bases in the middle. The DNA of the CDR3 is TGTGCCAGCAGTTACGCGGGAGGAACCATATATTTT. Its translation is CASSYAGGTIYF.

This chain links TRBV6-5 with TRBJ2-7, with TRBD1 as a possible D gene (5 bases). Per germline, CDR1 MNHEY and CDR2 SVGAGI. The CDR3 extends over 13 amino acids. The V end lost 6 bases, the J end lost 7 bases, and 16 bases lay between the germline ends. CDR3 in amino acids: CASRAPNKGEQYF. The CDR3 DNA follows: TGTGCCAGCAGGGCACCCAATAAGGGGGAGCAGTACTTC.

There are a few counts of this clone. The chain links TRBV24-1 to TRBJ2-3, with 8 bases lining up with TRBD1. The CDR3 has 14 residues. Looked up from germline, CDR1 is KGHDR and CDR2 is SFDVKD. With 3 bases clipped from V and 9 bases from J, the junction kept 7 bases outside the gene matches. The CDR3 sequence: CATSDNRGARTQYF. CDR3 DNA: TGTGCCACCAGTGATAACAGGGGGGCTAGAACGCAGTATTTT.

V gene TRBV27 combines with J gene TRBJ1-6; TRBD1 aligns across 7 bases. The CDR3 has 16 residues. With 4 bases clipped from V and 10 bases from J, the junction kept 13 bases outside the gene matches. CDR1 is MNHEY and CDR2 is SMNVEV in the germline V gene (reference sequence). For the CDR3, the DNA is TGTGCCAGCAGTTCATTAATTCGGGACAGAAACTCACCCCTCCACTTT. Protein: CASSSLIRDRNSPLHF.

The rearrangement uses TRBV2 and TRBJ2-3; tentative D call: TRBD1 (6 bases). Germline loops: CDR1 SNHLY, CDR2 FYNNEI. Deletions cut 8 bases from V and 1 base from J, with 13 bases between. The CDR3 loop spans 14 amino acids. Here the CDR3 DNA reads TGTGCCAGCGAGACAGGTGGGCGCACAGATACGCAGTATTTT. Encoded protein: CASETGGRTDTQYF.

V and J are TRBV6-1 and TRBJ1-3; D is perhaps TRBD1 (6 bases). V lost 2 bases and J lost 4, with 18 bases in between. This CDR3 spans 17 amino acids. Germline V lookup: CDR1 MNHNS, CDR2 SASEGT. Here the CDR3 reads CASSERGTRQSGNTIYF. Here the CDR3 DNA reads TGTGCCAGCAGTGAAAGGGGGACACGTCAATCGGGAAACACCATATATTTT.

V and J are TRBV11-1 and TRBJ1-2; D gene ambiguous. Looked up from germline, CDR1 is SGHAT and CDR2 is FQDESV (reference sequence). The CDR3 extends over 13 amino acids. Trimming cost V 3 bases and J 4 bases, with 9 bases left between them. The CDR3: CASSFRDGYGYTF. The CDR3 coding sequence is TGTGCCAGCAGCTTCCGTGACGGCTATGGCTACACCTTC.

This chain connects TRBV20-1 to TRBJ1-2; 8 bases align to TRBD1. The ends lost 5 bases at V and 1 base at J; junction bases unmatched: 6. Germline V gene data show CDR1 as DFQATT and CDR2 as SNEGSKA (reference sequence). This CDR3 is built from 14 residues. CDR3 in DNA: TGCAGTGCTTTGGACAGGGTCCGTAACTATGGCTACACCTTC. Translated: CSALDRVRNYGYTF.

V usage is TRBV6-6 and J usage is TRBJ2-1; TRBD1 might be the D (6 bases). V was shortened by 2 bases and J by 8 bases, with 16 bases between the two germline ends. Germline V gene sequence: CDR1 MNHNY, CDR2 SVGAGI (reference sequence). CDR3 length: 15 amino acids. DNA for the CDR3: TGTGCCAGCAGTTACAACTCAGCTGGGGGCTATGAGCAGTTCTTC. Its protein is CASSYNSAGGYEQFF.

This clone has only a few counts. The chain is built from TRBV6-1 and TRBJ2-2; tentatively, D is TRBD1 or TRBD2 (5 bases each). Trimming cost V 6 bases and J 0 bases, with 8 bases left between them. Germline V gene data show CDR1 as MNHNS and CDR2 as SASEGT. CDR3 length: 14 residues. The CDR3 loop is CASSGTANTGELFF. The CDR3 bases are TGTGCCAGCAGCGGGACGGCGAACACCGGGGAGCTGTTTTTT.